This TCR beta chain was documented in a study of blood T cell repertoires in COVID-19 (dated by TCRdb to 2020 to 2022). In terms of the full investigation: Samples from collaborators originated in the United States, Italy and Spain and spanned both the acute and convalescent phases of COVID-19. The prospective study material was composed of cDNA or gDNA derived from T cells, B-cell-depleted T cells, or PBMCs. Deeply sampled blood TCRbeta repertoires from subjects exposed to, actively infected with, or recovered from COVID-19 were included in the dataset. A freely available public database, intended as a resource for researchers studying the immune response to SARS-CoV-2, is where the repertoires were released. Samples were obtained from the ongoing ImmuneRACE study (first 160 participants) and from about 1,300 subjects provided by 6 global collaborators. Sample metadata almost always included a de-identified subject ID, COVID-19 status, age in years and sex. HLA class I and class II types, where available, came from metadata supplied by the sample provider rather than from assay-based typing.

Each collaborating institution followed its own protocols to collect whole blood in K2EDTA tubes. For TCRbeta analysis, collaborators shipped samples as frozen whole blood, isolated PBMCs, or DNA extracted from either of those sample types. V lost 1 base and J lost 11 bases, and the count of bases not matched to a germline gene is 5. Spanning cysteine to phenylalanine, the CDR3 consists of 13 amino acids. The kept DNA is CDR3 alone, 39 bases in frame from the first base. CDR1 and CDR2, per the germline V gene (reference sequence), are LGHDT and YNNKEL. As to this clone: Its antigen remains unidentified. Within one base of it there is no much larger clone, and no base qualities were kept. Other DNA sequences in this sample translate to the same CDR3.

TCRbeta CDR3 regions were amplified from genomic DNA using the immunoSEQ Assay, a bias-controlled multiplex PCR. In the original analysis: Within the assay, amplification of reference gene primers was used to estimate how many nucleated cells each sample contained. To quantify the absolute abundance of each unique TCRbeta CDR3 rearrangement, sequence reads were collapsed and filtered. For each sample, productive Simpson clonality was calculated as the square root of Simpson's diversity index over productive rearrangements. TCRdb carries this immuneACCESS record with in-frame sequences only. Its versions omit some clonotypes, under half of them owing to an unresolved V gene in the studies checked, with the rest unexplained. That table furnishes V, J and clone size, whereas the DNA furnished D and trimming. The sample table shows about 280,000 clones, and 70% to 90% are seen once. Less than 10% of the sample lies in the top ten.

Study-wide conclusions, independent of this receptor: The amount of clinical and demographic metadata varied by source and participant and was provided uncurated.

The sequencing sample was made of peripheral blood. This receptor was taken from a man between 18 and 35 years old with active or convalescent COVID-19. The rearrangement combines TRBV3-1 (or the pseudogene TRBV3-2) with TRBJ1-5; the central 7 bases match TRBD1. In nucleotides, the sequence is TGTGCCAGCAGCCAAGGGCAGGGGGTAGCCCAGCATTTT. This codes for CASSQGQGVAQHF.